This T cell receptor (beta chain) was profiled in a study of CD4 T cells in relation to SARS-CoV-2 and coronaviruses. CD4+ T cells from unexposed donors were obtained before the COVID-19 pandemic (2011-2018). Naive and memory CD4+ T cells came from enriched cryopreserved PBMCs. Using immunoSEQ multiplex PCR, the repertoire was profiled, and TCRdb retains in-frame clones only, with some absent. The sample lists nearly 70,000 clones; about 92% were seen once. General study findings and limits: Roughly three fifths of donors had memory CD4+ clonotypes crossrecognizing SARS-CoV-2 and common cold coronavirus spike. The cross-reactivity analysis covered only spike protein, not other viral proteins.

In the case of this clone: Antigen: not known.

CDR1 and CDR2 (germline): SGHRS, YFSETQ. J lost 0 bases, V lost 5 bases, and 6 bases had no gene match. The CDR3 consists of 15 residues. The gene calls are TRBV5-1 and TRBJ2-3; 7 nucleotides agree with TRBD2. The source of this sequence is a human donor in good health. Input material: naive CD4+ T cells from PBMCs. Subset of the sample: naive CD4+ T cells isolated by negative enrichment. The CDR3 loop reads CASRVAGVSTDTQYF. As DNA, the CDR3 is TGCGCCAGCAGGGTGGCGGGGGTCAGCACAGATACGCAGTATTTT.